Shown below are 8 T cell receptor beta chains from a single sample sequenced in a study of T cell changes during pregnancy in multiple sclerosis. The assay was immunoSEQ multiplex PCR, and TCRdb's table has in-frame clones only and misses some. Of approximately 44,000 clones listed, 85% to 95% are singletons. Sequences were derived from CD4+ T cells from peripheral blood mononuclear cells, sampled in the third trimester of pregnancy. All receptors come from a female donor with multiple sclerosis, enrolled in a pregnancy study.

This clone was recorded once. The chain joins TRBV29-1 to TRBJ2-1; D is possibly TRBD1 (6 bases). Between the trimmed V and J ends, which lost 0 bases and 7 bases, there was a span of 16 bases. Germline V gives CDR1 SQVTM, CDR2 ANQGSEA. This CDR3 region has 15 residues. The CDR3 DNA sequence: TGCAGCGTTGAAGATCGATGGGGCAGGGGAAATGAGCAGTTCTTC. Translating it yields CSVEDRWGRGNEQFF.

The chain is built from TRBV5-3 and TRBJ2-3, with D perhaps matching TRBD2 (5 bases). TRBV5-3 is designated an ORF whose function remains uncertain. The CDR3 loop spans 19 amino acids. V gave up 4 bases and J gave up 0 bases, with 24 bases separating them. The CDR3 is CARSPGSSCPLYSTDTQYF. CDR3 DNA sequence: TGTGCCAGAAGCCCGGGGAGTTCCTGCCCGCTCTATAGCACAGATACGCAGTATTTT.

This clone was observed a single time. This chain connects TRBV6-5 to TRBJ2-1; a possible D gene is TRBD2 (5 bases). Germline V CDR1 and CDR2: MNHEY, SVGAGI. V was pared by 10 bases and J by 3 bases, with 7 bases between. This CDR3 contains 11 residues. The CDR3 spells CATRDYNEQFF. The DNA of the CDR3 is TGTGCCACCCGGGACTACAATGAGCAGTTCTTC.

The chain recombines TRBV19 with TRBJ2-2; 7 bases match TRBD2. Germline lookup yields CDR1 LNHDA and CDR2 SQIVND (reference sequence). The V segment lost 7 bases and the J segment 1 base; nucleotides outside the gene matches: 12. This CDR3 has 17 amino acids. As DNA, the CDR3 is TGTGCCAGTACCCCGGGAGGAAGGCTCGGGAACACCGGGGAGCTGTTTTTT. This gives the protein CASTPGGRLGNTGELFF.

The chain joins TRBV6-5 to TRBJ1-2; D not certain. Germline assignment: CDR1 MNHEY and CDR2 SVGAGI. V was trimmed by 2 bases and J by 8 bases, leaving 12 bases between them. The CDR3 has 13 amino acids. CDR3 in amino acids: CASSYLPWAGYTF. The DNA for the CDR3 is TGTGCCAGCAGTTACCTTCCATGGGCCGGCTACACCTTC.

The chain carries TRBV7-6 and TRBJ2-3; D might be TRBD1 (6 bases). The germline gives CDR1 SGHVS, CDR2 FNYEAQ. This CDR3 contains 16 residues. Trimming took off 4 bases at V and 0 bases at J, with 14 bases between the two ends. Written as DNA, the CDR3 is TGTGCCAGCAGCTCCCTTCAGGGGCCTAGCACAGATACGCAGTATTTT. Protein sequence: CASSSLQGPSTDTQYF.

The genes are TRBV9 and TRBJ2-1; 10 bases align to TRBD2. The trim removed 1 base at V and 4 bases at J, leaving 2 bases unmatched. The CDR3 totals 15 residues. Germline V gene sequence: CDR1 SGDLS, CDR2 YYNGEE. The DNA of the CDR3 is TGTGCCAGCAGCGTAACTAGCGGGACATACAATGAGCAGTTCTTC. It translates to CASSVTSGTYNEQFF.

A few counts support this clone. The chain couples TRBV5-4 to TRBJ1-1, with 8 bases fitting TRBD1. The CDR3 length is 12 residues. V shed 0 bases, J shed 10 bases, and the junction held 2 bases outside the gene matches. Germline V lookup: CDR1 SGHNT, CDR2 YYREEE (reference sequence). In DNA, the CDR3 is TGTGCCAGCAGCTTGGGGACAGGGAGAGCTTTCTTT. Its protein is CASSLGTGRAFF.